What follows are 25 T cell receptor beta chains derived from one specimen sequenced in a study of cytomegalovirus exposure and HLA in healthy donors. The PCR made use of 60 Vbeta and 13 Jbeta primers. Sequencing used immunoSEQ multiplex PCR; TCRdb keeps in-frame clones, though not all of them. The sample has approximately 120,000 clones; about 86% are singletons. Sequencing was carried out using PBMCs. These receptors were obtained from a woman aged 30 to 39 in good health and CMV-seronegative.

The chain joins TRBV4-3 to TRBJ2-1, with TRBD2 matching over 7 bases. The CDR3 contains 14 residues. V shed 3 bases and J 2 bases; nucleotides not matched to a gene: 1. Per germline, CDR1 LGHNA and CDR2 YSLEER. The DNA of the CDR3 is TGCGCCAGCAGCCACGGGACTACCTACAATGAGCAGTTCTTC. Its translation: CASSHGTTYNEQFF.

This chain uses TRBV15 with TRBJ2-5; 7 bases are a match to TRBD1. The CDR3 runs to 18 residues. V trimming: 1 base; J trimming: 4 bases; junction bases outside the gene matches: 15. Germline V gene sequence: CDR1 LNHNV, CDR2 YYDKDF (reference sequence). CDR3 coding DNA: TGTGCCACCAGCAGAGCCCGACAGGGAAGAGTATTTGTAGAGACCCAGTACTTC. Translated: CATSRARQGRVFVETQYF.

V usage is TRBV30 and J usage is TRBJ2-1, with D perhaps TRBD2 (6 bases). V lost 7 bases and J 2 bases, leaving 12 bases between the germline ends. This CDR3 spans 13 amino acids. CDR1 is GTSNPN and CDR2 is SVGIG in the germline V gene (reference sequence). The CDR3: CAYGSIAYNEQFF. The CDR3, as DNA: TGTGCCTACGGGAGTATCGCCTACAATGAGCAGTTCTTC. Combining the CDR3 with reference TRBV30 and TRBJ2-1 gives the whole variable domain SQTIHQWPATLVQPVGSPLSLECTVEGTSNPNLYWYRQAAGRGLQLLFYSVGIGQISSEVPQNLSASRPQDRQFILSSKKLLLSDSGFYLCAYGSIAYNEQFFGPGTRLTVL.

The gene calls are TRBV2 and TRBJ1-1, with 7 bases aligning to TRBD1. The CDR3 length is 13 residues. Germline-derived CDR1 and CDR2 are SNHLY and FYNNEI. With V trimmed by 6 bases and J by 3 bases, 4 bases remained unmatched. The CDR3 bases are TGTGCCAGCAGGACAGGGCTAGACACTGAAGCTTTCTTT. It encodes CASRTGLDTEAFF. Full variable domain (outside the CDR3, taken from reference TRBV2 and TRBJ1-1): EPEVTQTPSHQVTQMGQEVILRCVPISNHLYFYWYRQILGQKVEFLVSFYNNEISEKSEIFDDQFSVERPDGSNFTLKIRSTKLEDSAMYFCASRTGLDTEAFFGQGTRLTVV.

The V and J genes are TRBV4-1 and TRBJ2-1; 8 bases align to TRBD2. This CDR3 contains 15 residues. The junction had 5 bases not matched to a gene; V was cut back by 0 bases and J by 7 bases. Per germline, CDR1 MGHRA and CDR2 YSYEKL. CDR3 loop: CASSQELAVGNEQFF. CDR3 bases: TGCGCCAGCAGCCAAGAACTAGCGGTGGGGAATGAGCAGTTCTTC.

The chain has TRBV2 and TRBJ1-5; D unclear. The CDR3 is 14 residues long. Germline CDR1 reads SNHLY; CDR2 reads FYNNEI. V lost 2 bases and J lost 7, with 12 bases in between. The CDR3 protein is CASSESRGHQPQHF. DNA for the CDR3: TGTGCCAGCAGTGAATCGCGGGGTCACCAGCCCCAGCATTTT.

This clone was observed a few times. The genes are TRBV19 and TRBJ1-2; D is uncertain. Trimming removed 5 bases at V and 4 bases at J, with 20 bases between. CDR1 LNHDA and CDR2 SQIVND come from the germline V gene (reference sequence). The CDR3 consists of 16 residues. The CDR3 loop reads CASSPKVVGRAYGYTF. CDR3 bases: TGTGCCAGTAGTCCCAAGGTGGTTGGGAGAGCCTATGGCTACACCTTC.

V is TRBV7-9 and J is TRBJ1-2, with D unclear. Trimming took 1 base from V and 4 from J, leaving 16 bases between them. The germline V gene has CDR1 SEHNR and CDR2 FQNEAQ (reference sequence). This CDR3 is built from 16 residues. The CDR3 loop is CASSLGTQPTLYGYTF. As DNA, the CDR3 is TGTGCCAGCAGCTTAGGCACTCAACCTACGCTCTATGGCTACACCTTC.

CDR3 nucleotides: TGTGCCAGTAGTCTCCTCGGACAGGGGAGGTCTGGTAATGAAAAACTGTTTTTT. This gives the protein CASSLLGQGRSGNEKLFF. The chain employs TRBV19 and TRBJ1-4; 9 nucleotides align to TRBD1. Germline V gives CDR1 LNHDA, CDR2 SQIVND (reference sequence). V was pared by 5 bases and J by 4 bases, with 14 bases of the junction left unmatched. The CDR3 runs 18 residues. The full variable domain, with the rest looked up from reference TRBV19 and TRBJ1-4, is DGGITQSPKYLFRKEGQNVTLSCEQNLNHDAMYWYRQDPGQGLRLIYYSQIVNDFQKGDIAEGYSVSREKKESFPLTVTSAQKNPTAFYLCASSLLGQGRSGNEKLFFGSGTQLSVL.

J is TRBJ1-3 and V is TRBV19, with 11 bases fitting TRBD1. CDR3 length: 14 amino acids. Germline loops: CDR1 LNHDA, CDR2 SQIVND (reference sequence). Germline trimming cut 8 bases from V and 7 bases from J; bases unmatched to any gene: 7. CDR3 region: CASWDRGVSNTIYF. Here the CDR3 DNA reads TGTGCCAGTTGGGACAGGGGGGTTTCGAACACCATATATTTT.

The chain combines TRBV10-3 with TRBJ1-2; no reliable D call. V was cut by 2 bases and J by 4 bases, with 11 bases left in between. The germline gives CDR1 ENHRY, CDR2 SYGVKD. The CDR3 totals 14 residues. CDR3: CAISETDMSYGYTF. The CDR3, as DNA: TGTGCCATCAGTGAGACCGACATGAGCTATGGCTACACCTTC.

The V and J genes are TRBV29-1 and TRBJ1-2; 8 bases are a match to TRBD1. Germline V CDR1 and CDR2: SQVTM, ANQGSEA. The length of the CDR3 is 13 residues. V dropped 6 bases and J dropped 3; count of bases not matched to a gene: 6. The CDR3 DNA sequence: TGCAGCGTGGCCCAGGGGGCGGACTATGGCTACACCTTC. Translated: CSVAQGADYGYTF.

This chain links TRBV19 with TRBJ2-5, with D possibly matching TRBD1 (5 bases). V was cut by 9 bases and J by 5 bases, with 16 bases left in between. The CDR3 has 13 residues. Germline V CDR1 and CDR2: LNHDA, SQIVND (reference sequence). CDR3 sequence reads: CASSTGARETQYF. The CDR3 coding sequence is TGTGCCAGCTCCACAGGAGCCCGGGAGACCCAGTACTTC.

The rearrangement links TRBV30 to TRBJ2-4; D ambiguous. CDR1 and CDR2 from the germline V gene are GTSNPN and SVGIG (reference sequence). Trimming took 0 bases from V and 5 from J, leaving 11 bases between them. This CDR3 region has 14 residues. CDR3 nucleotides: TGTGCCTGGAGTGTAACCGACCTAGAAAACATTCAGTACTTC. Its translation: CAWSVTDLENIQYF.

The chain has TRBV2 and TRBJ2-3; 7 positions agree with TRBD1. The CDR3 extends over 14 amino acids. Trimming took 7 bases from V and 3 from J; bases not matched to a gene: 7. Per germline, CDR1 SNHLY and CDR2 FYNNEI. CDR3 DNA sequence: TGTGCCAGCATATTAGGACAGGCGACAGATACGCAGTATTTT. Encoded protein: CASILGQATDTQYF.

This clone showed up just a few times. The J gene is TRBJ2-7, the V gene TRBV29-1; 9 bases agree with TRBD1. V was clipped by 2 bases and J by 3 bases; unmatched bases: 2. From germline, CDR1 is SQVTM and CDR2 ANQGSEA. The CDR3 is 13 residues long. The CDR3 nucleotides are TGCAGCGTTGAACACAGGGGGCACTACGAGCAGTACTTC. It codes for CSVEHRGHYEQYF.

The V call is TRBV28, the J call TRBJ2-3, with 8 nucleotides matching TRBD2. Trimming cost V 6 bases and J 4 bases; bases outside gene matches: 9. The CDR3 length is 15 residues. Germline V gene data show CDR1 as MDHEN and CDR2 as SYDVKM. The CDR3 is CASRPTGGAPDTQYF. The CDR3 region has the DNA TGTGCCAGCAGGCCTACGGGGGGGGCCCCAGATACGCAGTATTTT. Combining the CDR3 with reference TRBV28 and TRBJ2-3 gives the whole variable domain DVKVTQSSRYLVKRTGEKVFLECVQDMDHENMFWYRQDPGLGLRLIYFSYDVKMKEKGDIPEGYSVSREKKERFSLILESASTNQTSMYLCASRPTGGAPDTQYFGPGTRLTVL.

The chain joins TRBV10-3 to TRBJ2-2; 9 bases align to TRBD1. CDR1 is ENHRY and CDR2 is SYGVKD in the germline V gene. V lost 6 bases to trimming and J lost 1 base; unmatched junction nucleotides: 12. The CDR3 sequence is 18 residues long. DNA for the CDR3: TGTGCCATCAGCGCACGCCGACCGGGACAGGGGAACACCGGGGAGCTGTTTTTT. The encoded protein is CAISARRPGQGNTGELFF.

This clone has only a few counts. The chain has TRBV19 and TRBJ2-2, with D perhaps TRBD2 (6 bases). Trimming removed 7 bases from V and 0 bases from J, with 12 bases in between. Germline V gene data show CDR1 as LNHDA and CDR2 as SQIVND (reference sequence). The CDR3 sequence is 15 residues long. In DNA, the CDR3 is TGTGCCAGTACCCCTAGCGCCGCGAACACCGGGGAGCTGTTTTTT. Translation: CASTPSAANTGELFF.

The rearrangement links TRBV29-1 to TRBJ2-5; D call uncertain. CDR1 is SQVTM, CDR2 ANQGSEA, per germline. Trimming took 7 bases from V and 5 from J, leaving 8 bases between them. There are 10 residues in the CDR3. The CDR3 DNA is TGCAGCGCCTTGTTTGAGACCCAGTACTTC. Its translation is CSALFETQYF.

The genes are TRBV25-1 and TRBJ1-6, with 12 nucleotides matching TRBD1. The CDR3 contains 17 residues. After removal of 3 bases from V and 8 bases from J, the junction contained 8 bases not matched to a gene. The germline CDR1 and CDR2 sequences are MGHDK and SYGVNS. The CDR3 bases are TGTGCCAGCAGTGACCACGGGACAGGGGGCACTGATTCACCCCTCCACTTT. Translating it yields CASSDHGTGGTDSPLHF.

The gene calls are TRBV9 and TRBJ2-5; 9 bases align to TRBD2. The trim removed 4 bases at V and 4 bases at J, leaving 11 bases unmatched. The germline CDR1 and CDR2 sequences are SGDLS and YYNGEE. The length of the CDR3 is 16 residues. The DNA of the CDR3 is TGTGCCAGCAGCTCCCGGGGGACTAGCCTTTCAGAGACCCAGTACTTC. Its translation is CASSSRGTSLSETQYF. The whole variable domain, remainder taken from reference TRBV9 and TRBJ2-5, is DSGVTQTPKHLITATGQRVTLRCSPRSGDLSVYWYQQSLDQGLQFLIQYYNGEERAKGNILERFSAQQFPDLHSELNLSSLELGDSALYFCASSSRGTSLSETQYFGPGTRLLVL.

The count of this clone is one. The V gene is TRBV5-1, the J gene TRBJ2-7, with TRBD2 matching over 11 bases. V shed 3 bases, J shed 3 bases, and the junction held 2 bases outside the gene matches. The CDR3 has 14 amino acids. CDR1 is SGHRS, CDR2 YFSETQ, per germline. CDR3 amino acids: CASSWTSGFYEQYF. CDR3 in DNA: TGCGCCAGCAGCTGGACTAGCGGGTTCTACGAGCAGTACTTC. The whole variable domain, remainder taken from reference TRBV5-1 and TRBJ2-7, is KAGVTQTPRYLIKTRGQQVTLSCSPISGHRSVSWYQQTPGQGLQFLFEYFSETQRNKGNFPGRFSGRQFSNSRSEMNVSTLELGDSALYLCASSWTSGFYEQYFGPGTRLTVT.

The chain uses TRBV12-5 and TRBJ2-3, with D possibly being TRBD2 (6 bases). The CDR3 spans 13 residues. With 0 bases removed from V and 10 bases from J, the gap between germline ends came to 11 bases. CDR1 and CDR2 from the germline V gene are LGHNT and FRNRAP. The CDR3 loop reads CASGLVGGDAQYF. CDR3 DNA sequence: TGTGCTAGTGGTTTGGTAGGAGGGGATGCGCAGTATTTT.

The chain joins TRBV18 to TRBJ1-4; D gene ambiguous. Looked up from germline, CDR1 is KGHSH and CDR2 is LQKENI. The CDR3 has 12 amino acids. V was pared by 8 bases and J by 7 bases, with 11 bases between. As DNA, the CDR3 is TGTGCCAGCGGGGAGTACCTTGAAAAACTGTTTTTT. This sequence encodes CASGEYLEKLFF.